This T cell receptor (beta chain) derives from a study of blood T cell repertoires in COVID-19 (dated by TCRdb to the early 2020s). Concerning the study at large: Collaborator samples came from the United States, Italy and Spain and covered acute and convalescent phases of COVID-19. Nearly every sample came with metadata listing a de-identified subject ID, COVID-19 status, age in years and sex. Deeply sampled blood TCRbeta repertoires from subjects exposed to, actively infected with, or recovered from COVID-19 were included in the dataset. Where available, HLA class I and class II types were obtained from metadata supplied by the sample provider rather than from assay-based typing. The samples were drawn from two sources: the first 160 participants of the ongoing ImmuneRACE study, and some 1,300 subjects contributed by 6 global collaborators. The repertoires were released in a freely available public database meant as a resource for research on the immune response to SARS-CoV-2. The material from the prospective study consisted of cDNA or gDNA derived from T cells, B-cell-depleted T cells, or PBMCs. What the research found in general, with its limitations: The amount of clinical and demographic metadata varied by source and participant and was provided uncurated.

Concerning this clone: The specificity of this receptor is unknown. The input lacks base qualities; no much larger clone sits a single base away.

TCRbeta CDR3 regions were amplified from genomic DNA using the immunoSEQ Assay, a bias-controlled multiplex PCR. The paper's data handling went like this. The number of nucleated cells in each sample was estimated from the amplification of reference gene primers within the assay. To quantify the absolute abundance of each unique TCRbeta CDR3 rearrangement, sequence reads were collapsed and filtered. Productive Simpson clonality was computed per sample as the square root of Simpson's diversity index over productive rearrangements. Sourced from immuneACCESS, this table was stored by TCRdb with only in-frame sequences that have V and J called. A share of the clones is absent; for the studies checked, an unresolved V gene accounts for under half, and the remainder has no known explanation. The V and J calls and clone size were taken over from that table, and D and trimming were inferred from the DNA. The sample includes a few hundred thousand clones, with approximately 91% observed a single time. The top ten clonotypes cover approximately 8% of the sample.

Participants in the prospective study were aged about 18 to 95 years, lived in 20 to 25 United States geographic areas, and enrolled through a virtual design. To assign participants to cohorts, the prospective study relied on clinical history that participants themselves reported in a screening survey and a study questionnaire. ImmuneRACE Cohort 3 recovered participants were defined by two consecutive negative NP/OP PCR tests, healthcare professional clearance, or symptom resolution. Each participant in the prospective study had whole blood, serum and a nasopharyngeal or oropharyngeal swab collected by mobile phlebotomists. Additional blood draws and questionnaires over an approximately two-month period could optionally be provided by prospective study participants. Before DNA extraction, prospective study blood samples were shipped either frozen or at room temperature. The CDR3 measures 15 amino acids from cysteine to phenylalanine. The sequence is cut down to CDR3 DNA, 45 bases in frame from base 1. Deletion took 0 bases off V and 8 bases off J, with a span of 16 bases between the germline ends. As encoded in the germline V gene (reference sequence), CDR1 is LNHNV while CDR2 is YYDKDF.

The rearranged segments are TRBV15 and TRBJ1-2; perhaps TRBD1 is the D gene, with 5 bases matching. The sequenced sample was PBMCs or T cells enriched from blood (not recorded which). This clonotype originated in a woman aged 60-75 years who had recovered from COVID-19. The sequenced DNA is TGTGCCACCAGCAGAGATGGGGCATCCAAGCAGGGCTACACCTTC. Translation gives CATSRDGASKQGYTF.